This entry features one T cell receptor (beta chain) sequence. TCRdb's copy holds only in-frame clones and misses some; the assay was immunoSEQ multiplex PCR. There are some 15,000 clones in the sample, none observed a single time. Busulfan-fludarabine conditioning, marrow transplant, and cyclophosphamide on days +3 and +4 were administered. The CDR3 runs 17 residues. V shed 5 bases and J 0 bases; nucleotides not matched to a gene: 4. The V gene's germline CDR1 is SNHLY and CDR2 FYNNEI. These data are taken from a study of T cells after posttransplantation cyclophosphamide. The source is a female patient aged 40-50 years who received an allogeneic stem cell transplant from an unrelated donor, was CMV-positive, and had acute GVHD only. Some T cells may have come from the graft donor. This sample comprised PBMCs, obtained after allogeneic stem cell transplant with posttransplant cyclophosphamide. V is TRBV2 and J is TRBJ2-1, with 13 bases lining up with TRBD2. The CDR3 DNA reads TGTGCCAGCAGTCAGACTAGCGGGAGGTTCTCCTACAATGAGCAGTTCTTC. Translation gives CASSQTSGRFSYNEQFF.